A selection of T cell receptor beta chains follows, all from one sample in a study of cytomegalovirus exposure and HLA in healthy donors. The assay was immunoSEQ multiplex PCR, and TCRdb's table has in-frame clones only and misses some. The table lists about 130,000 clones, about 74% of them singletons, with 2% to 2.5% in the top ten. The source material was PBMCs. Every receptor here comes from a man younger than 45 in good health and CMV-seronegative. Both conserved end residues are part of each CDR3. The order of the fields is clone size, D gene, V gene, J gene, CDR3 protein, CDR3 DNA. A D gene is named only where the DNA matches it firmly. Some rows have no size entry. The others give once, few or many, or a class for an expanded clone.

.,.,TRBV14,TRBJ2-7,CASSQNFGEQYF,TGTGCCAGCAGCCAAAACTTCGGTGAGCAGTACTTC
.,TRBD2,TRBV5-4,TRBJ2-1,CASSLASSGTNEQFF,TGTGCCAGCAGCTTGGCCTCTAGCGGGACCAATGAGCAGTTCTTC
.,.,TRBV7-2,TRBJ1-3,CASSRNSGNTIYF,TGTGCCAGCAGCCGTAACTCTGGAAACACCATATATTTT
few,TRBD2,TRBV7-6,TRBJ2-3,CASSPRTSGTTDTQYF,TGTGCCAGCAGCCCCCGGACTAGCGGAACCACAGATACGCAGTATTTT
.,.,TRBV28,TRBJ2-1,CASGPNLAYNEQFF,TGTGCCAGCGGACCCAACTTAGCGTACAATGAGCAGTTCTTC
.,.,TRBV4-2,TRBJ1-4,CASSQDSLARVYEKLFF,TGTGCCAGCAGCCAAGATTCGCTTGCCAGGGTCTATGAAAAACTGTTTTTT
few,.,TRBV4-2,TRBJ1-2,CASRPLNFNYGYTF,TGTGCCAGCAGACCACTGAATTTTAACTATGGCTACACCTTC
few,TRBD1,TRBV12-5,TRBJ2-7,CASGFLNSQGGEQYF,TGTGCTAGTGGTTTTCTAAATTCACAGGGGGGCGAGCAGTACTTC
once,TRBD1,TRBV18,TRBJ1-5,CASSAQGNGNQPRHF,TGTGCCAGCTCCGCACAGGGGAATGGCAATCAGCCCCGGCATTTT
.,.,TRBV19,TRBJ1-1,CASRRLSENTEAFF,TGTGCCAGTAGAAGACTGTCTGAGAACACTGAAGCTTTCTTT
.,.,TRBV7-3,TRBJ2-6,CASSGPTGTGANVLTF,TGTGCCAGCAGCGGCCCAACAGGGACTGGGGCCAACGTCCTGACTTTC
.,.,TRBV10-2,TRBJ2-1,CASRTPGSHNEQFF,TGCGCCAGCAGGACGCCGGGATCGCACAATGAGCAGTTCTTC
few,TRBD2,TRBV9,TRBJ2-1,CASSRPGLAAYNEQFF,TGTGCCAGCAGTCGACCGGGACTAGCGGCCTACAATGAGCAGTTCTTC
.,.,TRBV6-6,TRBJ2-3,CASSWGGGTDTQYF,TGTGCCAGCAGTTGGGGCGGGGGCACGGATACGCAGTATTTT
few,.,TRBV2,TRBJ2-7,CASSGVKATGSYEQYF,TGTGCCAGCAGTGGAGTTAAGGCTACAGGGTCCTACGAGCAGTACTTC
.,.,TRBV7-6,TRBJ1-2,CASSALGTGYGYTF,TGTGCCAGCAGCGCATTAGGGACTGGCTATGGCTACACCTTC
.,TRBD1,TRBV30,TRBJ2-6,CAWSVGGGANVLTF,TGTGCCTGGAGTGTAGGGGGCGGGGCCAACGTCCTGACTTTC
.,TRBD2,TRBV11-3,TRBJ2-2,CASSHRLAGVPPGELFF,TGTGCCAGCAGCCACAGACTAGCGGGAGTCCCCCCCGGGGAGCTGTTTTTT
.,TRBD2,TRBV29-1,TRBJ2-7,CSVSSGRNYEQYF,TGCAGCGTGTCTAGCGGGAGAAACTACGAGCAGTACTTC
.,.,TRBV5-1,TRBJ2-7,CASSTGPGLSGTSYEQYF,TGCGCCAGCAGCACGGGACCCGGGCTTAGCGGAACTTCCTACGAGCAGTACTTC
.,TRBD1,TRBV5-1,TRBJ2-7,CASTEMGQAYEQYF,TGCGCCAGCACCGAAATGGGACAGGCCTACGAGCAGTACTTC
.,.,TRBV6-6,TRBJ1-1,CASSYPGHLGTEAFF,TGTGCCAGCAGTTACCCGGGACATCTTGGCACTGAAGCTTTCTTT
.,.,TRBV19,TRBJ1-5,CASTDLGAGSNQPQHF,TGTGCCAGTACGGACCTCGGGGCGGGGAGCAATCAGCCCCAGCATTTT
once,TRBD2,TRBV23-1,TRBJ2-1,CASSQWDPETSGNSSYNEQFF,TGCGCCAGCAGTCAATGGGATCCTGAGACTAGCGGGAACAGCTCCTACAATGAGCAGTTCTTC
.,TRBD2,TRBV28,TRBJ2-1,CASSSRGPSSGNEQFF,TGTGCCAGCAGTTCCCGAGGCCCTTCTAGCGGCAATGAGCAGTTCTTC
.,.,TRBV29-1,TRBJ2-6,CSVEKGQAGANVLTF,TGCAGCGTTGAAAAGGGGCAGGCTGGGGCCAACGTCCTGACTTTC
.,TRBD1,TRBV15,TRBJ1-1,CATSLVGQGRKAFF,TGTGCCACCAGCCTGGTGGGACAGGGGAGGAAAGCTTTCTTT
.,TRBD1,TRBV19,TRBJ2-2,CASSSTGGPTGELFF,TGTGCCAGTAGTTCCACAGGGGGCCCCACCGGGGAGCTGTTTTTT
.,.,TRBV5-1,TRBJ2-5,CASSPGLAGHGTQYF,TGCGCCAGCAGCCCGGGTTTGGCGGGGCACGGGACCCAGTACTTC
.,TRBD2,TRBV11-2,TRBJ2-2,CASSDSGSVTGELFF,TGTGCCAGCAGCGATAGCGGGAGTGTCACCGGGGAGCTGTTTTTT
once,TRBD1,TRBV2,TRBJ2-7,CASRTGGGYEQYF,TGTGCCAGTCGTACAGGGGGTGGCTACGAGCAGTACTTC
few,.,TRBV7-6,TRBJ1-3,CASSFGREDTIYF,TGTGCCAGCAGCTTTGGCAGGGAGGACACCATATATTTT
.,TRBD1,TRBV11-2,TRBJ2-7,CASSQGTGDYEQYF,TGTGCCAGCAGCCAAGGGACAGGGGATTACGAGCAGTACTTC
.,TRBD2,TRBV7-9,TRBJ2-1,CASSLWGSGTGNEQFF,TGTGCCAGCAGCTTATGGGGTAGCGGGACGGGTAATGAGCAGTTCTTC
.,.,TRBV7-8,TRBJ2-1,CASSLGVPGHGNSGEQFF,TGTGCCAGCAGCTTAGGGGTACCGGGACATGGAAATTCGGGTGAGCAGTTCTTC
.,TRBD2,TRBV7-8,TRBJ2-7,CASSLALTSGFTGEQYF,TGTGCCAGCAGCTTAGCATTGACTAGCGGTTTTACGGGCGAGCAGTACTTC
.,.,TRBV6-4,TRBJ1-5,CASRGGRDPRPSNQPQHF,TGTGCCAGCAGGGGGGGGAGAGACCCGCGGCCTTCCAATCAGCCCCAGCATTTT
.,TRBD1,TRBV18,TRBJ2-2,CASSSGTGSNTGELFF,TGTGCCAGCTCCTCTGGGACAGGGTCGAACACCGGGGAGCTGTTTTTT
.,TRBD1,TRBV9,TRBJ2-7,CASSIDPGTGGHEQYF,TGTGCCAGCAGCATCGACCCCGGGACAGGGGGACACGAGCAGTACTTC
.,TRBD2,TRBV4-2,TRBJ2-7,CASSQDASGGYEQYF,TGTGCCAGCAGCCAAGATGCTAGCGGGGGCTACGAGCAGTACTTC
.,TRBD2,TRBV5-1,TRBJ2-1,CASRVTGTSSYNEQFF,TGCGCCAGCAGGGTGACCGGGACTAGCAGCTACAATGAGCAGTTCTTC
.,.,TRBV5-6,TRBJ2-2,CASSISGPNTGELFF,TGTGCCAGCAGCATCAGCGGGCCGAACACCGGGGAGCTGTTTTTT
.,TRBD2,TRBV7-2,TRBJ2-1,CASSLARTSGSYNEQFF,TGTGCCAGCAGCTTAGCGAGGACTAGCGGGTCCTACAATGAGCAGTTCTTC